This is a list of T cell receptor beta chains from one sample in a study of CD8+ T cells in alopecia areata. Some clones are missing from TCRdb's copy, which holds only in-frame ones; the method was immunoSEQ multiplex PCR. The sample lists more than 200,000 clones; 66% were seen once. The sequenced sample was CD4+ T cells sorted from blood, obtained around week 42, from a patient treated with tofacitinib. The receptors originated from a human donor with alopecia areata. CDR3s include the opening cysteine and the closing phenylalanine or tryptophan. The D gene is left open where the match is weak. The size entry is marked missing in some rows and otherwise reads once, few, many or a size class.

>TRBD1|TRBJ1-1|-|TRBV7-9
CASSLADRGFTEAFF
TGTGCCAGCAGCTTAGCCGACAGGGGTTTCACTGAAGCTTTCTTT
>TRBD1|TRBJ1-1|-|TRBV29-1
CSAAQTGRTEAFF
TGCAGCGCTGCCCAGACAGGGAGGACTGAAGCTTTCTTT
>-|TRBJ2-2|-|TRBV2
CASRMGQNTGELFF
TGTGCCAGCAGGATGGGACAGAACACCGGGGAGCTGTTTTTT
>-|TRBJ2-3|-|TRBV7-2
CASSSHSTDTQYF
TGTGCCAGCAGCTCCCACAGCACAGATACGCAGTATTTT
>-|TRBJ1-2|-|TRBV4-3
CASSQDKYDGNYGYTF
TGCGCCAGCAGCCAAGATAAGTACGACGGAAACTATGGCTACACCTTC
>-|TRBJ2-5|once|TRBV20-1
CSAAPGGTQYF
TGCAGTGCTGCCCCCGGTGGTACCCAGTACTTC
>TRBD1|TRBJ1-6|-|TRBV2
CASSRQTGRNSPLHF
TGTGCCAGCAGTCGTCAGACAGGGCGTAATTCACCCCTCCACTTT
>-|TRBJ1-1|-|TRBV20-1
CSGGNTEAFF
TGCAGTGGAGGGAACACTGAAGCTTTCTTT
>-|TRBJ1-5|few|TRBV29-1
CSVGGSNQPQHF
TGCAGCGTCGGTGGGAGCAATCAGCCCCAGCATTTT
>TRBD1|TRBJ1-1|-|TRBV15
CATSRERDRGGTEAFF
TGTGCCACCAGCAGAGAAAGGGACAGGGGAGGGACTGAAGCTTTCTTT
>-|TRBJ1-2|-|TRBV29-1
CSVTSGTDGTYGYTF
TGCAGCGTTACCTCCGGGACGGACGGAACTTATGGCTACACCTTC
>-|TRBJ2-1|-|TRBV10-3
CAISESGSLPINEQFF
TGTGCCATCAGTGAGTCGGGCAGTCTCCCAATCAATGAGCAGTTCTTC
>-|TRBJ2-3|-|TRBV11-2
CASRTGDTQYF
TGTGCCAGCAGGACGGGAGATACGCAGTATTTT
>-|TRBJ1-2|-|TRBV29-1
CSVGSGYGYTF
TGCAGCGTTGGTTCTGGCTATGGCTACACCTTC
>-|TRBJ1-5|-|TRBV30
CAWSVPQAPGPQHF
TGTGCCTGGAGTGTACCACAGGCCCCGGGGCCCCAGCATTTT
>-|TRBJ1-2|few|TRBV6-5
CASTPRPNYGYTF
TGTGCCAGCACCCCGAGGCCCAACTATGGCTACACCTTC
>TRBD1|TRBJ1-3|-|TRBV14
CASSPTGTYSGNTIYF
TGTGCCAGCAGCCCGACAGGGACGTACTCTGGAAACACCATATATTTT
>TRBD2|TRBJ2-5|few|TRBV30
CAWSLGGGQETQYF
TGTGCCTGGAGTTTGGGGGGGGGTCAAGAGACCCAGTACTTC
>TRBD1|TRBJ2-6|-|TRBV27
CASSLFSAGQGRRYSGANVLTF
TGTGCCAGCAGTTTATTCTCAGCGGGACAGGGTCGTCGCTACTCTGGGGCCAACGTCCTGACTTTC
>-|TRBJ1-4|-|TRBV7-2
CASSLDGQRQNEKLFF
TGTGCCAGCAGCTTAGACGGACAGCGACAGAATGAAAAACTGTTTTTT
>TRBD1|TRBJ1-1|few|TRBV30
CAWWMGDRAHTEAFF
TGTGCCTGGTGGATGGGGGACAGGGCTCACACTGAAGCTTTCTTT
>-|TRBJ2-3|few|TRBV10-3
CAISGLLPSTDTQYF
TGTGCCATCAGTGGGCTACTCCCCAGCACAGATACGCAGTATTTT
>-|TRBJ1-1|-|TRBV30
CAWSKGLNTEAFF
TGTGCCTGGAGTAAGGGATTGAACACTGAAGCTTTCTTT
>TRBD2|TRBJ2-3|-|TRBV6-1
CATRDYYTDTQYF
TGTGCCACCAGGGACTACTACACAGATACGCAGTATTTT
>-|TRBJ1-1|-|TRBV30
CAWMGVNTEAFF
TGTGCCTGGATGGGGGTGAACACTGAAGCTTTCTTT
>-|TRBJ1-5|-|TRBV4-3
CASSQESGAGQPQHF
TGCGCCAGCAGCCAAGAGTCAGGGGCGGGTCAGCCCCAGCATTTT
>-|TRBJ2-7|-|TRBV30
CAWRRGSYEQYF
TGTGCCTGGAGGCGGGGATCCTACGAGCAGTACTTC
>-|TRBJ2-7|-|TRBV29-1
CSVLASDYEQYF
TGCAGCGTTCTAGCATCGGACTACGAGCAGTACTTC
>TRBD2|TRBJ2-1|-|TRBV5-6
CASSLTSGSYNEQFF
TGTGCCAGCAGCCTGACTAGCGGATCGTACAATGAGCAGTTCTTC
>-|TRBJ1-2|-|TRBV29-1
CSVLFGASGYTF
TGCAGCGTTCTTTTTGGGGCGTCGGGCTACACCTTC
>-|TRBJ2-7|-|TRBV19
CASQRDWATYEQYF
TGTGCCAGTCAAAGGGATTGGGCAACCTACGAGCAGTACTTC
>TRBD1|TRBJ1-5|-|TRBV30
CAWSMTGGGNQPQHF
TGTGCCTGGAGTATGACAGGGGGTGGTAATCAGCCCCAGCATTTT
>-|TRBJ2-3|-|TRBV9
CASSVAGDTQYF
TGTGCCAGCAGCGTAGCGGGAGATACGCAGTATTTT
>TRBD1|TRBJ1-5|-|TRBV7-2
CASSLYRGDNQPQHF
TGTGCCAGCAGCTTATACAGGGGAGACAATCAGCCCCAGCATTTT
>-|TRBJ1-6|-|TRBV2
CATSRGAGNRNSPLHF
TGTGCCACCTCTAGGGGGGCGGGAAACAGGAATTCACCCCTCCACTTT
>-|TRBJ1-5|few|TRBV7-2
CASSWNLDQPQHF
TGTGCCAGCAGCTGGAACTTGGACCAGCCCCAGCATTTT
>-|TRBJ1-1|-|TRBV29-1
CSACPSANTEAFF
TGCAGCGCCTGTCCATCGGCGAACACTGAAGCTTTCTTT
>TRBD1|TRBJ2-3|many|TRBV6-4
CASSVDPTGTPDTQYF
TGTGCCAGCAGTGTAGACCCGACAGGGACCCCAGATACGCAGTATTTT
>-|TRBJ1-2|-|TRBV29-1
CSAAQQGYGYTF
TGCAGCGCCGCACAACAGGGTTATGGCTACACCTTC
>-|TRBJ1-2|-|TRBV6-1
CASSEAVREYGYTF
TGTGCCAGCAGTGAAGCTGTTCGGGAGTATGGCTACACCTTC
>TRBD1|TRBJ1-2|-|TRBV4-3
CASSRTGTGHGYTF
TGCGCCAGCAGCCGGACAGGGACAGGGCATGGCTACACCTTC
>-|TRBJ1-1|-|TRBV29-1
CSVAGGPEAFF
TGCAGCGTTGCGGGCGGGCCTGAAGCTTTCTTT
>TRBD2|TRBJ2-1|-|TRBV2
CASRAGGASYNEQFF
TGTGCCAGCAGAGCGGGGGGGGCTTCCTACAATGAGCAGTTCTTC
>TRBD2|TRBJ2-7|-|TRBV10-3
CATESGGSNEQYF
TGTGCCACCGAGAGCGGGGGGTCCAACGAGCAGTACTTC
>-|TRBJ2-3|-|TRBV11-2
CASSSLQSTDTQYF
TGTGCCAGCAGCTCTCTACAGAGCACAGATACGCAGTATTTT
>-|TRBJ1-4|-|TRBV7-6
CASSPPGGNEKLFF
TGTGCCAGCAGCCCCCCGGGAGGAAATGAAAAACTGTTTTTT
>-|TRBJ2-7|many|TRBV6-1
CASRTGSRDEQYF
TGTGCCAGCAGGACCGGGAGCAGGGACGAGCAGTACTTC
>TRBD1|TRBJ1-4|-|TRBV5-1
CASSLGDSSNEKLFF
TGCGCCAGCAGCTTGGGGGACAGCTCTAATGAAAAACTGTTTTTT
>-|TRBJ2-7|-|TRBV4-1
CASSQDWGHEQYF
TGCGCCAGCAGCCAAGATTGGGGTCACGAGCAGTACTTC
>-|TRBJ2-3|-|TRBV30
CAWSRRGADTQYF
TGTGCCTGGAGTCGGAGGGGGGCAGATACGCAGTATTTT
>TRBD1|TRBJ2-5|-|TRBV29-1
CSVETGLETQYF
TGCAGCGTTGAGACAGGGCTTGAGACCCAGTACTTC
>-|TRBJ2-7|-|TRBV15
CATSSSKGLLF
TGTGCCACCAGCAGTAGCAAGGGGCTGCTTTTC
>TRBD1|TRBJ2-7|-|TRBV10-3
CAISTGTDYEQYF
TGTGCCATCAGCACCGGGACAGACTACGAGCAGTACTTC
>-|TRBJ2-4|few|TRBV5-6
CASSPPGPHPQYF
TGTGCCAGCAGCCCGCCGGGACCCCATCCTCAGTACTTC
>-|TRBJ2-1|few|TRBV11-2
CASSVQGNEQFF
TGTGCCAGCAGCGTACAGGGCAATGAGCAGTTCTTC
>TRBD1|TRBJ2-2|-|TRBV9
CASSVEGTGKRELFF
TGTGCCAGCAGCGTAGAGGGGACAGGGAAGCGGGAGCTGTTTTTT
>-|TRBJ1-6|-|TRBV7-2
CASSLRDPRSPLHF
TGTGCCAGCAGCTTAAGGGACCCTCGATCACCCCTCCACTTT
>-|TRBJ1-5|-|TRBV7-2
CASSLAGQPQHF
TGTGCCAGCAGCTTAGCAGGGCAGCCCCAGCATTTT